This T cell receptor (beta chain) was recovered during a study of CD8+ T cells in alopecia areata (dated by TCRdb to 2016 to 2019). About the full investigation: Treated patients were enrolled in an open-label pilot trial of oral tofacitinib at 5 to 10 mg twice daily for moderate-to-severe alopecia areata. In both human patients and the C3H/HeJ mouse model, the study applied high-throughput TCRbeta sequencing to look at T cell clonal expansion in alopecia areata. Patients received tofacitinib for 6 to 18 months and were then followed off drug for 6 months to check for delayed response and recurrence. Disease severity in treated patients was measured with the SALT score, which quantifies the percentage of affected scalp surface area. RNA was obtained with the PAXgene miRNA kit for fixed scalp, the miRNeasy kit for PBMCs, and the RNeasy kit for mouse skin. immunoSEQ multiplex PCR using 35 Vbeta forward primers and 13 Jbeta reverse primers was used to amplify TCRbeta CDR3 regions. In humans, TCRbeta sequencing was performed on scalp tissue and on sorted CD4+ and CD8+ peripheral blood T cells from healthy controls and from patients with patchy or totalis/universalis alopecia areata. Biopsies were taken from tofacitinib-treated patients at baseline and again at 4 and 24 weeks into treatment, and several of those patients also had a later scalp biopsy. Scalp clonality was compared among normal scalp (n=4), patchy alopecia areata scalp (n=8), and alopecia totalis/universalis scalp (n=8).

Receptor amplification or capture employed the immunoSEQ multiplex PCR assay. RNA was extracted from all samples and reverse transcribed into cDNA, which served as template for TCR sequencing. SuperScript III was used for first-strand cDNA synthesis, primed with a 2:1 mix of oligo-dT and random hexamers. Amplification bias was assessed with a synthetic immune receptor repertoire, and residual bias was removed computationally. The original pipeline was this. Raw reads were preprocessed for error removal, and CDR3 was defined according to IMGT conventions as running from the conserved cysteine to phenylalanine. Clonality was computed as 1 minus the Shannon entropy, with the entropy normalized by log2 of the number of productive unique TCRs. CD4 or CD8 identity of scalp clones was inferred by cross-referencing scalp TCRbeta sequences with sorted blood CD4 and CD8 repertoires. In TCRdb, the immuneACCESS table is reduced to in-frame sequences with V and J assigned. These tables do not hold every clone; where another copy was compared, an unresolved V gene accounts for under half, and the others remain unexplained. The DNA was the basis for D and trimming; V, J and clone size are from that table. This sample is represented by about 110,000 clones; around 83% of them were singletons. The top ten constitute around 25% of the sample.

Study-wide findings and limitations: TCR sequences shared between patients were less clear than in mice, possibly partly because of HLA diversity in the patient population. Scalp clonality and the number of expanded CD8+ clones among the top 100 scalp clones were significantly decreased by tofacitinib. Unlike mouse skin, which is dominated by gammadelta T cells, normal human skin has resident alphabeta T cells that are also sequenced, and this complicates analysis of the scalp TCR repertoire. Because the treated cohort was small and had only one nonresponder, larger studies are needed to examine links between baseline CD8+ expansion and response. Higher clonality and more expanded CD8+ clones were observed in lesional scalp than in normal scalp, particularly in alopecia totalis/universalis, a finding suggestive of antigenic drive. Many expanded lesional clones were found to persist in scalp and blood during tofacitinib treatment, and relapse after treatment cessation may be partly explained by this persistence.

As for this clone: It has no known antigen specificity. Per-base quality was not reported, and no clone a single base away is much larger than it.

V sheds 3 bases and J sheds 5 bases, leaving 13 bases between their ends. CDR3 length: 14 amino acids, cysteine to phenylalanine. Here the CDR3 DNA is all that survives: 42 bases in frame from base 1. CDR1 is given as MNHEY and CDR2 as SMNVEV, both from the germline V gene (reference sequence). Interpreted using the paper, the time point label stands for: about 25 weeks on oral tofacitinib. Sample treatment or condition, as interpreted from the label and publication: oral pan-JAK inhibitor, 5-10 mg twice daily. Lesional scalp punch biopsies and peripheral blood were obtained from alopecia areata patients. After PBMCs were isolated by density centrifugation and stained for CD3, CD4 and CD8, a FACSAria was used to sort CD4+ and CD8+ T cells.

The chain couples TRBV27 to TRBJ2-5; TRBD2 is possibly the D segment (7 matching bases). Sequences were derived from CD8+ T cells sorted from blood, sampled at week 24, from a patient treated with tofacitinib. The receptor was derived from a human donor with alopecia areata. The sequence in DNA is TGTGCCAGCAGTTTCAACGGGGGGCCGGAGACCCAGTACTTC. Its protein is CASSFNGGPETQYF.